The clone carrying this T cell receptor (beta chain) was observed a handful of times. The data belong to a study of patients and donors after allogeneic stem cell transplantation. Germline V CDR1 and CDR2: MGHRA, YSYEKL. Deletions cut 4 bases from V and 2 bases from J, with 12 bases between. The CDR3 extends over 15 amino acids. TCRdb processed the RT-PCR reads anew with MiXCR; each CDR3 protein has one entry. The sample lists more than 150,000 distinct CDR3 sequences, approximately 22% occurring once. This clonotype originated in a human donor who was either an allogeneic HSCT recipient or a stem cell or donor lymphocyte infusion donor (not recorded which). It is not recorded whose cells these are; they may come from a transplant donor. The sample consisted of blood, either unsorted or a sorted T cell fraction (not recorded which). J is TRBJ1-5 and V is TRBV4-1; D not resolved. The CDR3 coding sequence is TGCGCCAGCAGCCGAACAGTATACGGCAATCAGCCCCAGCATTTT. Translated: CASSRTVYGNQPQHF.